The 26 T cell receptor beta chains below all came from one sample that was sequenced in a study of T cell clonality in common variable immunodeficiency. TCRdb's table, derived via immunoSEQ multiplex PCR, lists solely in-frame clones and lacks some. Sampling found 40,000 to 65,000 clones, none seen once. The sample comprised peripheral blood mononuclear cells. The receptors derive from a person aged 18 to 70 in good health.

This clone was counted at least ten times. Coverage ceases 3 residues before the CDR3 finishes, and the germline J gene fills in the end. V usage is TRBV7-8 and J usage is TRBJ2-1; D unclear. Per the germline V gene, CDR1 is SGHVS and CDR2 is FQNEAQ. This CDR3 region has 11 residues. The germline V and J ends were trimmed by 1 base and 8 bases, with 3 bases remaining between them. CDR3 DNA (partial): TGTGCCAGCAGCTTAGTCGATGAG. This translates into CASSLVDE. The full CDR3 protein is CASSLVDEQFF.

The CDR3 is CASSPGAGGRTDTQYF. The DNA read from the CDR3 is TGCGCCAGCAGCCCTGGGGCGGGGGGACGCACAGATACG. The chain joins TRBV5-1 to TRBJ2-3, with TRBD2 identical over 8 bases. Sequencing ends 3 residues short of the CDR3 end; the germline J gene provides the rest. The CDR3 extends over 16 amino acids. The V and J ends lost 4 bases and 1 base, in that order; junction bases with no gene match: 8. The V gene's germline CDR1 is SGHRS and CDR2 YFSETQ.

This clone has a handful of counts. The CDR3 end lies 3 residues beyond the end of the read and is filled in from the germline J gene. J is TRBJ1-1 and V is TRBV18; D possibly corresponds to TRBD1 (5 bases). Germline V gene data show CDR1 as KGHSH and CDR2 as LQKENI. The CDR3 length is 16 residues. The CDR3 protein is CASSPLAGHGDNEAFF. The sequenced CDR3 bases are TGTGCCAGCTCACCACTCGCAGGACACGGAGACAATGAG.

This clone showed up many times. The sequenced part of the CDR3 DNA is TGTGCCAGCAGCCCCGGGACAGGGGGCAGTTCACCC. Residues: CASSPGTGGSSP. The CDR3 reads in full as CASSPGTGGSSPLHF. This chain uses TRBV5-4 with TRBJ1-6, with 12 bases matching TRBD1. From the germline J gene comes the end of the CDR3, since the read stops 3 residues before it. V gave up 4 bases and J gave up 9 bases; unmatched junction bases: 5. This CDR3 region has 15 residues. Germline V lookup: CDR1 SGHNT, CDR2 YYREEE (reference sequence).

This clone has ten or more counts. The read ends 3 residues shy of where the CDR3 ends; the end is completed using the germline J gene. The chain has TRBV6-1 and TRBJ1-5, with D possibly being TRBD1 (6 bases). The CDR3 runs 16 residues. V was pared by 1 base and J by 0 bases, with 10 bases between. CDR1 is MNHNS and CDR2 is SASEGT in the germline V gene. CDR3 residues: CASSEEGHHSNQPQHF. Incomplete CDR3 DNA: TGTGCCAGCAGTGAAGAGGGACACCATAGCAATCAGCCC.

This clone showed up many times. The CDR3 end lies 3 residues beyond the end of the read and is filled in from the germline J gene. V is TRBV10-3 and J is TRBJ2-2; 8 bases map to TRBD2. The CDR3 sequence is 16 residues long. V gave up 3 bases and J gave up 4 bases; unmatched junction bases: 7. Looked up from germline, CDR1 is ENHRY and CDR2 is SYGVKD. The CDR3 sequence: CAISESGSKVTGELFF. CDR3 DNA (partial): TGTGCCATCAGTGAAAGCGGGAGTAAGGTCACCGGGGAG.

There are many counts of this clone. The CDR3 end is not reached by the read, which stops 3 residues before it; the germline J gene fills it in. This chain links TRBV19 with TRBJ2-1; 10 nucleotides match TRBD1. CDR3 length: 16 amino acids. Trimming took 1 base from V and 6 from J; bases not matched to a gene: 6. From germline, CDR1 is LNHDA and CDR2 SQIVND (reference sequence). CDR3 DNA (partial): TGTGCCAGTAGTATAGCTCTGGGACAGGGGAGCAATGAG. As protein: CASSIALGQGSNE. The CDR3 in its entirety is CASSIALGQGSNEQFF. The full variable domain, in which reference TRBV19 and TRBJ2-1 provide the parts outside the CDR3, is DGGITQSPKYLFRKEGQNVTLSCEQNLNHDAMYWYRQDPGQGLRLIYYSQIVNDFQKGDIAEGYSVSREKKESFPLTVTSAQKNPTAFYLCASSIALGQGSNEQFFGPGTRLTVL.

This clone was observed at least ten times. The CDR3 extends 3 residues past the end of the read, so its final part is completed from the germline J gene. The gene calls are TRBV6-7 and TRBJ2-1, with TRBD1 matching over 7 bases. TRBV6-7 is annotated as an ORF whose role is uncertain. V trimming: 5 bases; J trimming: 6 bases; junction bases outside the gene matches: 16. This CDR3 has 17 residues. CDR3 residues: CASSTRRDRDNINEQFF. Partial CDR3 DNA: TGTGCCAGCAGTACCCGCCGCGACAGGGACAATATCAATGAG.

The sample holds a few counts of this clone. Coverage ceases 3 residues before the CDR3 finishes, and the germline J gene fills in the end. The V and J genes are TRBV19 and TRBJ1-1; weak D call: TRBD1 (5 bases). This CDR3 is 15 amino acids long. V lost 3 bases, J lost 1 base, and 12 bases lay in between. Germline assignment: CDR1 LNHDA and CDR2 SQIVND (reference sequence). The CDR3 loop is CASSMMGGSNTEAFF. The sequenced part of the CDR3 DNA is TGTGCCAGTAGTATGATGGGGGGATCGAACACTGAA.

This clone appeared many times. The read stops 3 residues short of the end of the CDR3; the missing end is completed from the germline J gene. The V and J genes are TRBV18 and TRBJ2-1; D is uncertain. V was shortened by 3 bases and J by 8 bases, with 5 bases between the two germline ends. The CDR3 runs 11 residues. Germline V gene lookup returns CDR1 KGHSH and CDR2 LQKENI. Partial CDR3 DNA: TGTGCCAGCTCACCCCAATATGAG. This codes for CASSPQYE. The whole CDR3 sequence is CASSPQYEQFF. Combining the CDR3 with reference TRBV18 and TRBJ2-1 gives the whole variable domain NAGVMQNPRHLVRRRGQEARLRCSPMKGHSHVYWYRQLPEEGLKFMVYLQKENIIDESGMPKERFSAEFPKEGPSILRIQQVVRGDSAAYFCASSPQYEQFFGPGTRLTVL.

This clone has ten or more counts. The CDR3 extends 3 residues past the end of the read, so its final part is completed from the germline J gene. The chain recombines TRBV4-2 with TRBJ2-7, with D perhaps TRBD1 (6 bases). The CDR3 contains 13 residues. The germline CDR1 and CDR2 sequences are LGHNA and YNFKEQ. V dropped 5 bases and J dropped 0 bases, with 8 bases sitting between them. Here the CDR3 reads CASSGDNSYEQYF. The CDR3 DNA, read in part, is TGTGCCAGCAGCGGGGACAACTCCTACGAG.

There are many counts of this clone. The read gets to within 3 residues of the CDR3 end, and the germline J gene fills in the rest. This chain uses TRBV20-1 with TRBJ2-7; tentatively, D is TRBD1 (6 bases). With 2 bases removed from V and 1 base from J, the gap between germline ends came to 12 bases. The length of the CDR3 is 14 residues. CDR1 DFQATT and CDR2 SNEGSKA come from the germline V gene (reference sequence). The sequenced CDR3 bases are TGCAGTGCTAGATCAAACAGGGTTTCCTACGAG. It specifies CSARSNRVSYE. The complete CDR3 reads CSARSNRVSYEQYF.

A note on this clone: The DNA ends 3 residues before the CDR3 does, and the rest of the CDR3 is filled in from the germline J gene. V usage is TRBV19 and J usage is TRBJ2-1, with 8 bases aligning to TRBD2. Germline V gene lookup returns CDR1 LNHDA and CDR2 SQIVND (reference sequence). V shed 7 bases, J shed 8 bases, and the junction held 10 bases outside the gene matches. The CDR3 is made up of 14 amino acids. CDR3 DNA, as far as it was read: TGTGCCAGTACTCAGCCGGGGGGGGAGGATGAG. This encodes CASTQPGGEDE. The CDR3 in its entirety is CASTQPGGEDEQFF.

This clone was picked up a small number of times. The CDR3 end lies 3 residues beyond the end of the read and is filled in from the germline J gene. The chain employs TRBV5-1 and TRBJ1-1; TRBD1 aligns across 7 bases. Germline CDR1 SGHRS, CDR2 YFSETQ. This CDR3 is built from 13 residues. V was clipped by 5 bases and J by 1 base; unmatched bases: 2. CDR3 loop: CASRTGQNTEAFF. The sequenced CDR3 bases are TGCGCCAGCAGGACAGGGCAGAACACTGAA.

This clone was picked up many times. The read ends 3 residues early relative to the CDR3; the germline J gene fills the gap. This rearrangement joins TRBV19 to TRBJ2-5; TRBD1 matches 7 bases. Germline CDR1 reads LNHDA; CDR2 reads SQIVND (reference sequence). After removal of 5 bases from V and 2 bases from J, the junction contained 8 bases not matched to a gene. CDR3 size: 15 residues. The CDR3 reads CASSPRTGVQETQYF. The DNA read from the CDR3 is TGTGCCAGTAGTCCTCGGACAGGTGTACAAGAGACC.

In its sample, this clone was seen many times. The CDR3 is cut off 3 residues early in the read; its end comes from the germline J gene. The rearrangement links TRBV6-2 or TRBV6-3 to TRBJ2-7; 9 bases line up with TRBD1. J was trimmed by 4 bases and V by 5 bases; bases with no gene match: 12. This CDR3 has 16 residues. Germline CDR1 and CDR2: MNHEY and SVGEGT. CDR3 DNA, as far as it was read: TGTGCCAGCAGTCCCAACACCGGGACAGGGTTGTACGAG. Protein: CASSPNTGTGLYE. The complete CDR3 reads CASSPNTGTGLYEQYF.

The table lists this clone with a few counts. The read halts 3 residues ahead of the CDR3 end, with the missing end drawn from the germline J gene. The chain has TRBV7-9 and TRBJ1-1, with 9 nucleotides matching TRBD1. This CDR3 region has 15 residues. The junction had 9 bases not matched to a gene; V was cut back by 5 bases and J by 5 bases. From germline, CDR1 is SEHNR and CDR2 FQNEAQ (reference sequence). CDR3 bases read: TGTGCCAGCAGCATCATAGGACAGGGGAGTACTGAA. Amino acid sequence: CASSIIGQGSTE. The complete CDR3 reads CASSIIGQGSTEAFF.

With respect to this clone: The read terminates 3 residues before the CDR3 end, so the remaining end is supplied by the germline J gene. The V and J genes are TRBV18 and TRBJ2-3; D is perhaps TRBD1 (6 bases). The CDR3 runs 17 residues. Germline assignment: CDR1 KGHSH and CDR2 LQKENI. CDR3 protein: CASSPFHAGTSKETQYF. The sequenced part of the CDR3 DNA is TGTGCCAGCTCACCATTCCACGCCGGGACAAGTAAAGAGACG.

This clone has a handful of counts. The missing CDR3 end, 3 residues past where the read stops, is filled in from the germline J gene. The V and J genes are TRBV2 and TRBJ2-7; D not certain. Germline values: CDR1 SNHLY, CDR2 FYNNEI. Trimming left V 2 bases short and J 2 bases short, with 7 bases between. The CDR3 sequence is 13 residues long. The CDR3 protein is CASSEPFAYEQYF. The sequenced part of the CDR3 DNA is TGTGCCAGCAGTGAACCTTTTGCCTACGAG.

This clone was found many times. The sequenced fragment ends 3 residues before the CDR3 boundary, so the rest is inferred from the germline J gene. The rearrangement links TRBV20-1 to TRBJ1-2; weak D call: TRBD1 (5 bases). Germline CDR1 is DFQATT and CDR2 is SNEGSKA (reference sequence). The CDR3 consists of 12 residues. V gave up 3 bases and J gave up 1 base, with 6 bases separating them. Incomplete CDR3 DNA: TGCAGTGCTAGGGACATTAACTATGGC. This codes for CSARDINYG. The entire CDR3 is CSARDINYGYTF.

This clone was found many times. The CDR3 goes on 3 residues after the read ends, and that part is filled in from the germline J gene. The chain recombines TRBV18 with TRBJ1-4; the match to TRBD1 covers 11 bases. J lost 7 bases, V lost 6 bases, and 22 bases had no gene match. The CDR3 covers 20 residues. Germline V lookup: CDR1 KGHSH, CDR2 LQKENI. The CDR3 here is CASSSFWTGGAAENGEKLFF. The covered CDR3 bases are TGTGCCAGCTCCTCCTTCTGGACAGGGGGCGCCGCGGAAAACGGTGAAAAA.

The CDR3 protein is CASSADRVNNQPQHF. The CDR3 bases that were read are TGTGCCAGCAGTGCGGACAGGGTCAACAATCAGCCC. The V call is TRBV2, the J call TRBJ1-5, with 8 bases fitting TRBD1. The read terminates 3 residues before the CDR3 end, so the remaining end is supplied by the germline J gene. The V gene's germline CDR1 is SNHLY and CDR2 FYNNEI. V shed 4 bases and J 3 bases; nucleotides not matched to a gene: 5. The CDR3 runs 15 residues.

This clone showed up many times. Sequencing ends 3 residues short of the CDR3 end; the germline J gene provides the rest. The chain joins TRBV14 to TRBJ2-5; D gene uncertain. Germline CDR1 and CDR2: SGHDN and FVKESK. The CDR3 loop spans 13 amino acids. Trimming took 0 bases from V and 7 from J, leaving 9 bases between them. Incomplete CDR3 DNA: TGTGCCAGCAGCCAAGACGCCAGAGGGACC. Translation: CASSQDARGT. The complete CDR3 reads CASSQDARGTQYF.

This clone was recorded many times. The read terminates 3 residues before the CDR3 end, so the remaining end is supplied by the germline J gene. The chain joins TRBV20-1 to TRBJ1-3; D is uncertain. V gave up 5 bases and J gave up 0 bases, with 8 bases separating them. The CDR3 runs 13 residues. Germline CDR1 DFQATT, CDR2 SNEGSKA (reference sequence). CDR3 DNA (partial): TGCAGTGCTCACGCGAGCTCTGGAAACACC. It is translated as CSAHASSGNT. The full-length CDR3 reads as CSAHASSGNTIYF.

This clone appeared many times. The read ends 3 residues early relative to the CDR3; the germline J gene fills the gap. This chain joins TRBV20-1 and TRBJ2-7; 8 positions match TRBD2. The germline gives CDR1 DFQATT, CDR2 SNEGSKA (reference sequence). The CDR3 is 14 amino acids. Trimming removed 5 bases from V and 6 bases from J; junction bases left unmatched: 12. The CDR3 is CSAGLGAGVSEQYF. The DNA read from the CDR3 is TGCAGTGCTGGACTAGGAGCGGGAGTCTCCGAG.

This clone was seen many times. The CDR3 end falls 3 residues outside the read, so it is completed with the germline J gene. This chain joins TRBV30 and TRBJ2-2, with D possibly TRBD1 on 6 matching bases. This CDR3 region has 16 residues. Germline-derived CDR1 and CDR2 are GTSNPN and SVGIG (reference sequence). The CDR3 DNA, read in part, is TGTGCCTGGAGTGCGTCAATATATCCCCACAGGGAAAAG. Encoded protein: CAWSASIYPHREK. The full CDR3 reads CAWSASIYPHREKLFF.